Below, 3 T cell receptor beta chains from the same sample are listed, as sequenced in a study of cytomegalovirus exposure and HLA in healthy donors. The PCR made use of 60 Vbeta and 13 Jbeta primers. Sequencing used immunoSEQ multiplex PCR; TCRdb keeps in-frame clones, though not all of them. The sample lists about 130,000 clones, about 76% occurring once. Sequencing input: PBMCs. The receptors originated from a man between 18 and 35 years old in good health and CMV-seronegative.

The chain is built from TRBV6-5 and TRBJ1-2; 8 positions match TRBD1. The V gene's germline CDR1 is MNHEY and CDR2 SVGAGI. Trimming took 6 bases from V and 8 from J; bases not matched to a gene: 5. CDR3 size: 12 residues. The CDR3 nucleotides are TGTGCCAGCAGGACAGGGGATGTGGGCTACACCTTC. Amino acids: CASRTGDVGYTF.

This clone was observed once. The V call is TRBV9, the J call TRBJ1-2; 7 bases fit TRBD1. Germline V gene data show CDR1 as SGDLS and CDR2 as YYNGEE. V lost 3 bases and J lost 2; bases outside the gene matches: 4. The CDR3 consists of 14 residues. DNA for the CDR3: TGTGCCAGCAGCGCCGGGACAGTAAACTATGGCTACACCTTC. Its translation is CASSAGTVNYGYTF.

The chain recombines TRBV18 with TRBJ2-3, with 10 bases aligning to TRBD2. This CDR3 is built from 18 residues. V lost 0 bases, J lost 2 bases, and 8 bases stayed unmatched. Germline V gene sequence: CDR1 KGHSH, CDR2 LQKENI. DNA of the CDR3: TGTGCCAGCTCACCACCCCCCTCTAGCGGGGGAATCACAGATACGCAGTATTTT. Translating gives CASSPPPSSGGITDTQYF.